This T cell receptor beta chain was identified during a study of untreated major depressive disorder. Clones were sequenced by immunoSEQ multiplex PCR, and TCRdb holds only the in-frame ones, with some missing. Of about 21,000 clones listed, about 90% are singletons. This CDR3 spans 18 amino acids. CDR1 is ENHRY and CDR2 is SYGVKD in the germline V gene. The germline V and J ends were trimmed by 4 bases and 0 bases, with 22 bases remaining between them. Every depressed patient was matched in pairs with a non-depressed control on sex, age, current smoking status and body mass index. The origin of this receptor is a woman aged 40 to 50 in good health. The sample was CD4+ T cells from PBMCs. The chain joins TRBV10-3 to TRBJ2-7; D possibly uses TRBD1 or TRBD2 (5 bases each). CDR3 in amino acids: CAISGRGSGRDVSYEQYF. The CDR3 DNA reads TGTGCCATCAGTGGTCGGGGATCGGGACGGGACGTCTCCTACGAGCAGTACTTC.